A single sample is the source of the 5 T cell receptor beta chains below, sequenced in a study of blood T cells in healthy people across ages. Through a sample-barcoded 5' primer and a J-beta primer mix, a second PCR was run for about 6 to 11 cycles. MiXCR was run by TCRdb on the 5' RACE reads, yielding one entry per CDR3 protein. The data show 1,800,000 or so distinct CDR3 sequences, approximately 40% seen once. The sample comprised blood. These receptors originate from a human donor in good health.

The chain links TRBV5-1 to TRBJ2-3; D is uncertain. V shed 4 bases and J shed 2 bases, with 11 bases lying between them. Germline loops: CDR1 SGHRS, CDR2 YFSETQ. The CDR3 has 14 amino acids. The CDR3 DNA reads TGCGCCAGCAGCCACTCCACTACCACAGATACGCAGTATTTT. Translated, it gives CASSHSTTTDTQYF.

On this clonotype: A read error may produce the germline difference seen at one junction end. The chain has TRBV15 and TRBJ2-2; weak D call: TRBD2 (6 bases). Germline CDR1 reads LNHNV; CDR2 reads YYDKDF (reference sequence). CDR3 length: 17 amino acids. In DNA form, the CDR3 reads TGTGCCACCAGCAGAGATCCCTCCGCGGGACGGGTCGGGGAGCGGTTTTTT. Translation: CATSRDPSAGRVGERFF.

V usage is TRBV20-1 and J usage is TRBJ2-5; 15 bases align to TRBD2. In germline, CDR1 is DFQATT, CDR2 SNEGSKA (reference sequence). The CDR3 runs to 16 residues. The ends lost 5 bases at V and 2 bases at J; junction bases unmatched: 6. The CDR3 DNA reads TGCAGTGCTTTCAGGACTAGCGGGGGGGTGCAAGAGACCCAGTACTTC. Its protein product is CSAFRTSGGVQETQYF.

CDR3 nucleotides: TGTGCCAGCAGCTTAGCATTAGGATCAGCGGGAGATTACGAGCAGTACTTC. Translation gives CASSLALGSAGDYEQYF. V and J are TRBV7-9 and TRBJ2-1; 8 nucleotides match TRBD2. The J call may not be correct, given that the DNA end is closer to TRBJ2-7. Germline-derived CDR1 and CDR2 are SEHNR and FQNEAQ (reference sequence). This CDR3 region has 17 residues.

V and J are TRBV10-3 and TRBJ1-1; no clear D gene. The length of the CDR3 is 15 residues. V lost 3 bases to trimming and J lost 0 bases, with 11 bases between them. CDR1 and CDR2 from the germline V gene are ENHRY and SYGVKD. DNA of the CDR3: TGTGCCATCAGTGATGAAGCTGCGATGAACACTGAAGCTTTCTTT. Translated, it gives CAISDEAAMNTEAFF.